This T cell receptor (beta chain) was identified during a study of blood T cells in healthy people across ages. Then a second PCR, running roughly 6 to 11 cycles, was carried out with a sample-barcoded 5' primer and a J-beta primer mix. TCRdb re-called the 5' RACE reads with MiXCR, one entry per CDR3 protein. The sample lists about 1.5 million distinct CDR3 sequences; less than 45% were seen once. With 2 bases clipped from V and 3 bases from J, the junction kept 4 bases outside the gene matches. This CDR3 spans 15 amino acids. Germline V gives CDR1 SGHRS, CDR2 YFSETQ. The rearrangement links TRBV5-1 to TRBJ2-3; TRBD2 matches 9 bases. This receptor was identified in a woman aged 18-30 years in good health. Sequenced sample: blood. The CDR3 DNA is TGCGCCAGCAGCTTAGTAGCGGGGGAGACAGATACGCAGTATTTT. The encoded protein is CASSLVAGETDTQYF.